This T cell receptor beta chain derives from a study of T-cell memory formation after mild COVID-19. Study context: Most TCR clusters belonged to a single donor. Study outcomes and limitations: The appearance of some responding clones in pre-infection memory suggested that cross-reactive memory joined. CD4/CD8 balance held among clones contracting day 15 to 85, and later expanders leaned CD4+.

TCRdb fed the 5' RACE reads into MiXCR, producing one record per CDR3 protein. The sample holds 550,000 to 600,000 distinct CDR3 sequences, approximately 21% seen once. A note on this clonotype: No antigen is known for it.

The source of this sequence is an adult woman who had mild COVID-19 (a few samples of this study predate the infection). Cell type and time point are not known. The sequenced material came from PBMCs or a T cell subset sorted from them (not recorded which).

The CDR3 loop reads CASSLQGGPETQYF. CDR3 DNA: TGTGCCAGCAGCTTACAGGGAGGCCCAGAGACCCAGTACTTC. The rearrangement joins TRBV7-3 to TRBJ2-5; TRBD2 might be the D (6 bases). Germline CDR1 is SGHTA and CDR2 is FQGTGA. The V and J ends lost 2 bases and 4 bases respectively, with 11 bases between them. The CDR3 runs to 14 residues.